This T cell receptor (beta chain) was obtained from a study of blood T cell repertoires in COVID-19. Study information: The United States, Italy and Spain provided the acute and convalescent COVID-19 samples. The cDNA or gDNA used as material had been derived from T cells, B-cell-depleted T cells, or PBMCs.

Participant-reported clinical history was the basis for cohort assignment. The table came from immunoSEQ multiplex PCR; TCRdb's copy has only in-frame clones and leaves some out. The sample includes 200,000 to 300,000 clones, about nine tenths of them seen just once. This CDR3 is 15 amino acids long. V was pared by 1 base and J by 3 bases, with 2 bases of the junction left unmatched. Germline V lookup: CDR1 SGHTA, CDR2 FQGNSA. The chain employs TRBV7-2 and TRBJ2-3, with 9 bases identical to TRBD2. The receptor was derived from a middle-aged man who had recovered from COVID-19. What was sequenced was PBMCs or T cells enriched from blood (not recorded which). The CDR3, as DNA: TGTGCCAGCAGCTTAGAGAGCGGGAGGACAGATACGCAGTATTTT. Residues: CASSLESGRTDTQYF.